This TCR beta chain derives from a study of cytomegalovirus exposure and HLA in healthy donors. General observations from the study: Three CMV-associated chains proved CMV antigen-specific in vitro. The authors listed 150 to 200 TCR beta chains as cytomegalovirus-associated.

CDR1 is MDHEN, CDR2 SYDVKM, per germline. CDR3 length: 14 amino acids. Trimming removed 5 bases at V and 6 bases at J, with 16 bases between. As for this clone: Its antigen is not identified.

Among the 110 or so subjects of the validation cohort, separate from the approximately 700-subject first cohort, were the donors. This table comes from immunoSEQ multiplex PCR, and its TCRdb copy is limited to in-frame clones, with some not included. The sample records about 50,000 clones, 88% being singletons. This TCR was recovered from a woman aged 25-40 years in good health and CMV-seronegative. The chain couples TRBV28 to TRBJ1-2; D possibly corresponds to TRBD1 (5 bases). Sequenced material: PBMCs. CDR3 DNA sequence: TGTGCCAGCAGTCCCCCCCAGGGTGTCAATGGCTACACCTTC. Translation gives CASSPPQGVNGYTF.